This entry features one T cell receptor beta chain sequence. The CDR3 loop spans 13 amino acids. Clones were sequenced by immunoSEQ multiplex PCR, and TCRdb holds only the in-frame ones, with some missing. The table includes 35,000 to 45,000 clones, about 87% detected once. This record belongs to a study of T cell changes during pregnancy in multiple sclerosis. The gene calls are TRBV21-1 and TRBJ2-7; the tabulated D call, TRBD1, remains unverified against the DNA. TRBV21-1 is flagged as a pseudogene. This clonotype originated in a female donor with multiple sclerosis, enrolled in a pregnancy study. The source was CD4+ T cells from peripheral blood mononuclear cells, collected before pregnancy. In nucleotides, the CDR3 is TGTGCCAGCAGAGGGACAGGGAGCTACGAGCAGTACTTC. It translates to CASRGTGSYEQYF.